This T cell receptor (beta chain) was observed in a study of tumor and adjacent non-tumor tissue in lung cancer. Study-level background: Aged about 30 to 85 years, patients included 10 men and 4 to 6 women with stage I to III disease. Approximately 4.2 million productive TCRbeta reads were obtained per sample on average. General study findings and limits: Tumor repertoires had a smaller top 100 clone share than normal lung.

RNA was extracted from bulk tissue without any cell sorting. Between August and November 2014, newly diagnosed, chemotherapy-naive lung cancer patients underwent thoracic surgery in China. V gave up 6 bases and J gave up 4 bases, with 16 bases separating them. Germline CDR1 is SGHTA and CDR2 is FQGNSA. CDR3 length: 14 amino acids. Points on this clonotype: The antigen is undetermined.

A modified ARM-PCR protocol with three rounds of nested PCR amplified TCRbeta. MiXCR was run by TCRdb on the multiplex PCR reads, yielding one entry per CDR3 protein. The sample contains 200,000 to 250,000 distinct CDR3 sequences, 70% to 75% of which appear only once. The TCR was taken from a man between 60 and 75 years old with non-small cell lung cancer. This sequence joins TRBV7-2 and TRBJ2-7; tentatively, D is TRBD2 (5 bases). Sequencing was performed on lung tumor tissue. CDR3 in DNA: TGTGCCAGCAGACTGGGCCCGACGGGGTACGAGCAGTACTTC. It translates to CASRLGPTGYEQYF. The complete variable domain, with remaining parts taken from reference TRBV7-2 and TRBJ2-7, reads GAGVSQSPSNKVTEKGKDVELRCDPISGHTALYWYRQSLGQGLEFLIYFQGNSAPDKSGLPSDRFSAERTGGSVSTLTIQRTQQEDSAVYLCASRLGPTGYEQYFGPGTRLTVT.